This TCR beta chain came from a study of CD8+ T cells in alopecia areata. The CDR3 runs to 16 residues. Trimming cost V 4 bases and J 1 base, with 14 bases left between them. Per germline, CDR1 SGDLS and CDR2 YYNGEE. The treatment was: oral pan-JAK inhibitor, 5-10 mg twice daily. Lesional scalp tissue (obtained by punch biopsy) and peripheral blood were collected from alopecia areata patients. RNA was isolated and reverse transcribed to cDNA, the sequencing template. Assay: immunoSEQ multiplex PCR; the TCRdb copy retains only in-frame clones and omits some. The profile shows some 200,000 clones, about three fifths of them singletons.

This clonotype was obtained from a human donor with alopecia areata. V gene TRBV9 combines with J gene TRBJ2-2; D call uncertain. The source was CD4+ T cells sorted from blood, collected at week 24, from a patient treated with tofacitinib. The DNA for the CDR3 is TGTGCCAGCAGCCCCCTGCCGCAGATGAACACCGGGGAGCTGTTTTTT. Its protein is CASSPLPQMNTGELFF.